This paragraph reports one T cell receptor beta chain. Assay used: immunoSEQ multiplex PCR; TCRdb lists only in-frame clones, some missing. The sample holds 69,000 or so clones, 85% to 95% seen once. The data stem from a study of T cell changes during pregnancy in multiple sclerosis. Looked up from germline, CDR1 is SGHNT and CDR2 is YYREEE (reference sequence). CDR3 length: 15 amino acids. The V end lost 1 base, the J end lost 4 bases, and 12 bases lay between the germline ends. The chain combines TRBV5-4 with TRBJ1-3; D is unclear. This receptor was taken from a female donor with multiple sclerosis, enrolled in a pregnancy study. The source was peripheral blood, collected before pregnancy. CDR3 protein: CASSLTNGVGNTIYF. DNA of the CDR3: TGTGCCAGCAGCTTGACTAACGGGGTAGGAAACACCATATATTTT.